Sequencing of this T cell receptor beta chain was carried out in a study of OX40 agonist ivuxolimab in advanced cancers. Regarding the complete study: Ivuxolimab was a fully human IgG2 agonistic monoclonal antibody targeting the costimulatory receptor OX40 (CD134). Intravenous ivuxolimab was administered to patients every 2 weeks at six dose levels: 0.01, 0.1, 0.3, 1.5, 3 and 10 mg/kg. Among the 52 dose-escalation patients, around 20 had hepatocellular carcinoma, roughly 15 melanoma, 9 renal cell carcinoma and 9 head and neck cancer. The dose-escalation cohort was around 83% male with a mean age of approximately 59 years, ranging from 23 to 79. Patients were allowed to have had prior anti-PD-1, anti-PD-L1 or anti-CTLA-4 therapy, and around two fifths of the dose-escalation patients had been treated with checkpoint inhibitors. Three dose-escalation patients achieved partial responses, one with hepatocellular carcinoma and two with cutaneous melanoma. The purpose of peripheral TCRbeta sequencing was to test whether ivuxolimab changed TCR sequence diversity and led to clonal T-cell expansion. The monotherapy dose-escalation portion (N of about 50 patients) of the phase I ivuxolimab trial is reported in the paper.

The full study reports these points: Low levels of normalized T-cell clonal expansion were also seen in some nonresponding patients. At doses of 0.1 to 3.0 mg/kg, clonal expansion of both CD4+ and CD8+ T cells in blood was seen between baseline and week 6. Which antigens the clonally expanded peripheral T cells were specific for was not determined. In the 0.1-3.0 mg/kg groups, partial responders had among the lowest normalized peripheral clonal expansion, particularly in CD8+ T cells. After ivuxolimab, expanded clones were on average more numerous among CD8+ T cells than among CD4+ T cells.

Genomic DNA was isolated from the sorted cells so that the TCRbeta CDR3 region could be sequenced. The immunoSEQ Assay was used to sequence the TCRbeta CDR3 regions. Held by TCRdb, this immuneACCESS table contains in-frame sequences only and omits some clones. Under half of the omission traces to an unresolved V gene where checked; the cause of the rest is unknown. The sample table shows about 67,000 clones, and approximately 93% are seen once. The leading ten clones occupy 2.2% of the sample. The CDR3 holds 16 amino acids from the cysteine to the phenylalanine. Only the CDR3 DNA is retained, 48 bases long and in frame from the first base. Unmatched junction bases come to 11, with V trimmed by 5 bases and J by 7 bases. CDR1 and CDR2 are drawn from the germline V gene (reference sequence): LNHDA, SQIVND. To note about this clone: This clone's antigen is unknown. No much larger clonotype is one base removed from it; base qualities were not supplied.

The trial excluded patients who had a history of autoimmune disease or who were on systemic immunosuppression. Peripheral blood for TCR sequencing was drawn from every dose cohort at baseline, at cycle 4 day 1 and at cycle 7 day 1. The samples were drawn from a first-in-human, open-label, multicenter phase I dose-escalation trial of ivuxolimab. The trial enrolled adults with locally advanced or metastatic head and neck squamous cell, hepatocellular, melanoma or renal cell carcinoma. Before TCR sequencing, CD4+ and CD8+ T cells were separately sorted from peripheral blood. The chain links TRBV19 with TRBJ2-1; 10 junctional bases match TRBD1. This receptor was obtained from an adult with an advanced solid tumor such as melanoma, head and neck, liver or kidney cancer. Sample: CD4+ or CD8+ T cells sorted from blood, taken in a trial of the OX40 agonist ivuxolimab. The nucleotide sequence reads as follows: TGTGCCAGTAGTTCAACCCGGGACAGGGGACTTAATGAGCAGTTCTTC. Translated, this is CASSSTRDRGLNEQFF.